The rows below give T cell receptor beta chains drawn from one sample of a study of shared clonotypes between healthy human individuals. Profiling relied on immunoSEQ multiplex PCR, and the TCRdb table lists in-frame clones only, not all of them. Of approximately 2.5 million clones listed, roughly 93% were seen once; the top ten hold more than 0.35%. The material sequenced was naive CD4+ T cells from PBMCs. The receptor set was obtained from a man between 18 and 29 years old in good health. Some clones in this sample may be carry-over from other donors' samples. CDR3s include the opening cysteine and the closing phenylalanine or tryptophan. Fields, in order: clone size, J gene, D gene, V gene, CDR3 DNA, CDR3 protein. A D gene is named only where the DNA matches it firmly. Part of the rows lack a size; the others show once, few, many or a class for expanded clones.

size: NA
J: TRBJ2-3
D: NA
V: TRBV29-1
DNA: TGCAGCGTTGGGGGCAGCACAGATACGCAGTATTTT
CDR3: CSVGGSTDTQYF

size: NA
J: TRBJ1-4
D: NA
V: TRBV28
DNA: TGTGCCAGCAGTTATTTCAATGAAAAACTGTTTTTT
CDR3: CASSYFNEKLFF

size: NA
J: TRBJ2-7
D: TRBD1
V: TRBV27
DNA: TGTGCCAGCGGGACAGGGGACGAGCAGTACTTC
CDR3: CASGTGDEQYF

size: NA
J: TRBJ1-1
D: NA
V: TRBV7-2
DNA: TGTGCCAGCAGCTTAGCTATGGGGGGGACCACTGAAGCTTTCTTT
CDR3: CASSLAMGGTTEAFF

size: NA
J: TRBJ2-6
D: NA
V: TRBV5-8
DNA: TGTGCCAGCAGCTTAACTGGGGCCAACGTCCTGACTTTC
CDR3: CASSLTGANVLTF

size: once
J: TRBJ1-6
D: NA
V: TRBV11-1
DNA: TGTGCCAGCAGCTTAGTCCGGGGTAATTCACCCCTCCACTTT
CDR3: CASSLVRGNSPLHF

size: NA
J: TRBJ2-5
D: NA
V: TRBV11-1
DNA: TGTGCCAGCAGGTTAGCGGTCCAAGAGACCCAGTACTTC
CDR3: CASRLAVQETQYF

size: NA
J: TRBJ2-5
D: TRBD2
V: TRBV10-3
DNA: TGTGCCATCAGTGAGTTGGGGGAGGGCCGGGAGACCCAGTACTTC
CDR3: CAISELGEGRETQYF

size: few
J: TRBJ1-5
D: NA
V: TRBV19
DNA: TGTGCCAGTACCCCGAGGGGTCAGCCCCAGCATTTT
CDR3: CASTPRGQPQHF

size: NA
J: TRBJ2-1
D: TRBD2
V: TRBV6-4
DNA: TGTGCCAGCAGTGCCGCGACTAGCGGGAGCCAGGGGCAGTTCTTC
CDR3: CASSAATSGSQGQFF

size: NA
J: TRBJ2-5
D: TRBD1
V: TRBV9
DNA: TGTGCCAGCAGCACACCGGACAGGGCCGAGACCCAGTACTTC
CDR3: CASSTPDRAETQYF

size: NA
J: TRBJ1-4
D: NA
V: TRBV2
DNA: TGTGCCAGCAGTCGACAGAAGACAACTAATGAAAAACTGTTTTTT
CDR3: CASSRQKTTNEKLFF

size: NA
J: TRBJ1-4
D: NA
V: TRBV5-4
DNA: TGTGCCAGCAGCCTCGACGGAGCAACTAATGAAAAACTGTTTTTT
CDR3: CASSLDGATNEKLFF

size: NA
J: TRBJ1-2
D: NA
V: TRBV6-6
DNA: TGTGCCAGCAGTACAAACCGCCTTCCGGATGGCTACACCTTC
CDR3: CASSTNRLPDGYTF

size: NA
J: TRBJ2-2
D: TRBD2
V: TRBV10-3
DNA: TGTGCCATCAGGGGTAGGGTAGCCCAGCGGGAGGAGGCCGGGGAGCTGTTTTTT
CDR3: CAIRGRVAQREEAGELFF

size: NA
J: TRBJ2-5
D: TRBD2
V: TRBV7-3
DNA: TGTGCCAGCAGCTTATCAGGACTAGCGAGTGGGGAGACCCAGTACTTC
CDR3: CASSLSGLASGETQYF

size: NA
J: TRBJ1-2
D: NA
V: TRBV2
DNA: TGTGCCAGCAGGGGATCAAGCACGTATGGCTACACCTTC
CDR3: CASRGSSTYGYTF

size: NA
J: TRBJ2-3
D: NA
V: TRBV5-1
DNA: TGCGCCAGCAGCTTGGTCGTAGGGGCAGATACGCAGTATTTT
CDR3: CASSLVVGADTQYF

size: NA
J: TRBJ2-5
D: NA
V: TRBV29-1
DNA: TGCAGCGTTCCACACAGGGGACTTGAAGAGACCCAGTACTTC
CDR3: CSVPHRGLEETQYF

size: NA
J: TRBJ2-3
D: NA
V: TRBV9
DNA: TGTGCCAGCAGCGTGCGGGGTAGCACAGATACGCAGTATTTT
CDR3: CASSVRGSTDTQYF

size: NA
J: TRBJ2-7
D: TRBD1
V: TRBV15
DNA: TGTGCCACCAGCAGGATCGACAGGGATCGCCACGAGCAGTACTTC
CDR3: CATSRIDRDRHEQYF

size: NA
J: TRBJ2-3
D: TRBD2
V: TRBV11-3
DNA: TGTGCCAGCAGCTTAGGTCTAGCGGACACAGATACGCAGTATTTT
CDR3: CASSLGLADTDTQYF